Listed below are T cell receptor beta chains from one sample, sequenced in a study of control samples from healthy donors and cancer patients. Generated by immunoSEQ multiplex PCR, the TCRdb table keeps only in-frame clones and is missing some. The sample holds 160,000 or so clones; around 90% are singletons and the top ten take 0.65% to 0.75%. The sequencing input was blood. Every receptor here comes from a woman in her 30s in good health. Each CDR3 is given with its conserved first and last residue. D genes are given only for firm matches. Not every row has a clone size; where given, it reads once, few, many or a size class.

TRBD2,TRBV5-4,NA,TRBJ2-7,TGTGCCAGCAGCCGTGGGGCACACGGGACTAGCGGGAGGACCTTAGAGCAGTACTTC,CASSRGAHGTSGRTLEQYF
TRBD2,TRBV20-1,NA,TRBJ2-1,TGCAGTGCTAGTGGGACTACCAACTCCTACAATGAGCAGTTCTTC,CSASGTTNSYNEQFF
TRBD1,TRBV28,NA,TRBJ2-7,TGTGCCAGCAGTTCGGGACAGGTTCGCTACGAGCAGTACTTC,CASSSGQVRYEQYF
TRBD2,TRBV7-9,NA,TRBJ2-3,TGTGCCGGATCCGGGACTAGCGGGAGGGCAGCAGATACGCAGTATTTT,CAGSGTSGRAADTQYF
TRBD1,TRBV4-2,NA,TRBJ2-5,TGTGCCAGCAGCCAATCAACGGGACAGGGGGCAGAGACCCAGTACTTC,CASSQSTGQGAETQYF
TRBD1,TRBV20-1,NA,TRBJ1-5,TGCAGTGCTAGTGGGGACAGGGGAGGTCAGCCCCAGCATTTT,CSASGDRGGQPQHF
NA,TRBV21-1,few,TRBJ2-5,TGTGCCAGCAGCTCCGGGACGGTCCAAGAGACCCAGTACTTC,CASSSGTVQETQYF
TRBD2,TRBV5-1,NA,TRBJ2-3,TGCGCCAGCAGCTTGGGAACTAGCGGGAGCACAGATACGCAGTATTTT,CASSLGTSGSTDTQYF
NA,TRBV7-2,NA,TRBJ2-7,TGTGCCAGCAGCTTACCGAGAATGGACAGTGGCGAGCAGTACTTC,CASSLPRMDSGEQYF
TRBD1,TRBV6-1,NA,TRBJ1-2,TGTGCCAGCAGTGCCAGGACAGGGGAAGTAGCTAACTATGGCTACACCTTC,CASSARTGEVANYGYTF
TRBD2,TRBV15,NA,TRBJ2-7,TGTGCCACCAGCAGACCCCGACTAGCGGGAGAAGAGGGCTACGAGCAGTACTTC,CATSRPRLAGEEGYEQYF
NA,TRBV10-3,NA,TRBJ1-2,TGTGCCATCAGTGGGAGTGACGCTTGGCATGGCTACACCTTC,CAISGSDAWHGYTF
NA,TRBV7-7,NA,TRBJ2-2,TGTGCTAGCAGCTTAGAGTGGACCGGGGAGCTGTTTTTT,CASSLEWTGELFF
NA,TRBV15,NA,TRBJ1-2,TGTGCCACCAGCAGCCAACTTAACCCCAGTCACAGAAAAAACTATGGCTACACCTTC,CATSSQLNPSHRKNYGYTF
NA,TRBV27,NA,TRBJ1-1,TGTGCCAGCAGTTTATGGTTGGGGGTAATGTACACTGAAGCTTTCTTT,CASSLWLGVMYTEAFF
NA,TRBV20-1,once,TRBJ2-7,TGCAGTGCTAGACCCAACTGGGAGCAGTACTTC,CSARPNWEQYF
NA,TRBV29-1,NA,TRBJ2-1,TGCAGCGTTGGCCCTAATGAGCAGTTCTTC,CSVGPNEQFF
NA,TRBV27,NA,TRBJ2-7,TGTGCCAGCAGTTTAACAGGTCAGGCCTACGAGCAGTACTTC,CASSLTGQAYEQYF
NA,TRBV7-8,NA,TRBJ2-2,TGTGCCAGCAGCTTTCGTCAGGGCACCGGGGAGCTGTTTTTT,CASSFRQGTGELFF
NA,TRBV7-2,NA,TRBJ1-2,TGTGCCAGCATCATGGGGGCAGATTATGGCTACACCTTC,CASIMGADYGYTF
NA,TRBV4-3,NA,TRBJ1-4,TGCGCCAGCAGCCAAGTGGAGGGGATTTCAACTAATGAAAAACTGTTTTTT,CASSQVEGISTNEKLFF
NA,TRBV7-9,NA,TRBJ1-4,TGTGCCAGCAGCTTAGGTGGTGAGGAAAAACTGTTTTTT,CASSLGGEEKLFF
NA,TRBV9,once,TRBJ1-6,TGTGCCAGCAGCGCCAGACTGTTTGATTCACCCCTCCACTTT,CASSARLFDSPLHF
NA,TRBV12-3/TRBV12-4,NA,TRBJ2-3,TGTGCCAGCAGCGGACAGCCATCAGATACGCAGTATTTT,CASSGQPSDTQYF
NA,TRBV5-1,NA,TRBJ2-1,TGCGCCAGCAGCTTTAGCCCCCTCAATGAGCAGTTCTTC,CASSFSPLNEQFF
NA,TRBV29-1,NA,TRBJ1-6,TGCAGCGCAAAACAGGACGGTACGGATTCACCCCTCCACTTT,CSAKQDGTDSPLHF
NA,TRBV9,NA,TRBJ2-5,TGTGCCAGCAGCGTTGCGGGACTGAAAGAGACCCAGTACTTC,CASSVAGLKETQYF